The 21 T cell receptor beta chains reported below all come from one sample, sequenced in a study of cytomegalovirus exposure and HLA in healthy donors. PCR amplification relied on 60 Vbeta primers (plus 13 Jbeta primers). Profiled with immunoSEQ multiplex PCR; TCRdb holds only in-frame clones, not every one. The sample has 85,000 to 100,000 clones, around 76% seen once. Material: PBMCs. These receptors all come from a human donor in good health.

This chain joins TRBV6-1 and TRBJ1-2; weak D call: TRBD1 (5 bases). The CDR3 has 17 amino acids. Germline-derived CDR1 and CDR2 are MNHNS and SASEGT. Trimming removed 1 base from V and 2 bases from J, with 17 bases in between. As DNA, the CDR3 is TGTGCCAGCAGTGAAGAGGGGCGGGGGACGATGAACTATGGCTACACCTTC. Translated, it gives CASSEEGRGTMNYGYTF.

The rearrangement links TRBV6-5 to TRBJ2-2; 7 bases are a match to TRBD1. CDR1 and CDR2 from the germline V gene are MNHEY and SVGAGI. This CDR3 contains 15 residues. The trim removed 7 bases at V and 0 bases at J, leaving 5 bases unmatched. Here the CDR3 reads CASKGAPANTGELFF. The DNA for the CDR3 is TGTGCCAGCAAGGGGGCTCCCGCGAACACCGGGGAGCTGTTTTTT.

The table lists this clone with a count of one. The CDR3 region has the DNA TGTGCCAGCAGGATACAGGGCTACGAGCAGTACTTC. It encodes CASRIQGYEQYF. The chain links TRBV6-1 to TRBJ2-7; possible D gene TRBD1, 6 bases. Trimming took off 6 bases at V and 3 bases at J, with 9 bases between the two ends. The V gene's germline CDR1 is MNHNS and CDR2 SASEGT. The CDR3 is 12 amino acids.

The chain carries TRBV9 and TRBJ1-2; D gene ambiguous. In germline, CDR1 is SGDLS, CDR2 YYNGEE. Deletions cut 0 bases from V and 4 bases from J, with 10 bases between. This CDR3 is 14 amino acids long. CDR3 nucleotide sequence: TGTGCCAGCAGCGTAGTATCGGGGTCCTATGGCTACACCTTC. The encoded protein is CASSVVSGSYGYTF.

This chain links TRBV5-1 with TRBJ2-1, with TRBD2 matching over 13 bases. Germline CDR1 is SGHRS and CDR2 is YFSETQ. The CDR3 is 20 amino acids. J gave up 0 bases and V 3 bases, and 12 bases lay outside the gene matches. The CDR3 region is CASSSRPGTSGVSSYNEQFF. The CDR3 DNA is TGCGCCAGCAGCTCGCGACCCGGGACTAGCGGGGTGAGCTCCTACAATGAGCAGTTCTTC.

The rearrangement links TRBV29-1 to TRBJ2-7, with 8 bases that match TRBD2. The V segment lost 7 bases and the J segment 0 bases; nucleotides outside the gene matches: 5. Germline V gives CDR1 SQVTM, CDR2 ANQGSEA. This CDR3 spans 13 amino acids. The DNA for the CDR3 is TGCAGCGCACTAGCGGAAAGCTCCTACGAGCAGTACTTC. Its protein is CSALAESSYEQYF.

The chain is built from TRBV6-5 and TRBJ2-7, with 9 bases fitting TRBD1. Germline loops: CDR1 MNHEY, CDR2 SVGAGI. V dropped 8 bases and J dropped 2; count of bases not matched to a gene: 10. This CDR3 is built from 15 residues. The CDR3 DNA sequence: TGTGCCAGCGGGAATGTGGGACAGGGAACCTACGAGCAGTACTTC. This gives the protein CASGNVGQGTYEQYF.

V usage is TRBV6-5 and J usage is TRBJ2-5; a possible D gene is TRBD1 (6 bases). Germline V gives CDR1 MNHEY, CDR2 SVGAGI. Trimming pared 5 bases from V and 5 bases from J, leaving 9 bases between. The CDR3 extends over 12 amino acids. The CDR3 region has the DNA TGTGCCAGCAGTCCCAGGGGCGAGACCCAGTACTTC. Amino acid sequence: CASSPRGETQYF.

The rearrangement links TRBV6-5 to TRBJ2-1, with D tentatively TRBD2 (5 bases). The CDR3 covers 13 residues. Germline V lookup: CDR1 MNHEY, CDR2 SVGAGI. Trimming pared 10 bases from V and 4 bases from J, leaving 14 bases between. The DNA for the CDR3 is TGTGCCACCTCCCGGCGCGGGTACAATGAGCAGTTCTTC. It specifies CATSRRGYNEQFF.

The J gene is TRBJ2-7, the V gene TRBV7-9, with TRBD1 identical over 7 bases. The J segment lost 2 bases and the V segment lost 7 bases, leaving 8 bases of the junction unmatched. The CDR3 totals 14 residues. Per the germline V gene, CDR1 is SEHNR and CDR2 is FQNEAQ (reference sequence). CDR3 nucleotide sequence: TGTGCCAGCATCCGTACTCAGGGGGCCTACGAGCAGTACTTC. It specifies CASIRTQGAYEQYF.

A single count supports this clone. This chain uses TRBV13 with TRBJ2-3; tentatively, D is TRBD2 (6 bases). Trimming stripped 5 bases from V and 2 bases from J, with 14 bases between. The germline V gene has CDR1 PRHDT and CDR2 FYEKMQ (reference sequence). The CDR3 consists of 15 residues. The CDR3 DNA sequence: TGTGCCAGCAGCCCGTGGAGGGAGTCCACAGATACGCAGTATTTT. Its protein is CASSPWRESTDTQYF.

The chain recombines TRBV29-1 with TRBJ1-1, with 11 nucleotides matching TRBD1. V shed 7 bases and J 6 bases; nucleotides not matched to a gene: 10. Germline assignment: CDR1 SQVTM and CDR2 ANQGSEA. The CDR3 has 14 residues. The CDR3 bases are TGCAGCGGTGCGGGACAGGGGGTTGTTGCTGAAGCTTTCTTT. The encoded protein is CSGAGQGVVAEAFF.

This chain links TRBV2 with TRBJ1-5; no definite D call. Germline V lookup: CDR1 SNHLY, CDR2 FYNNEI. Trimming removed 6 bases from V and 4 bases from J, with 10 bases in between. The CDR3 has 13 residues. The CDR3 reads CASSSEANQPQHF. The CDR3 region has the DNA TGTGCCAGCAGCTCCGAGGCTAATCAGCCCCAGCATTTT.

In this sample, this clone turned up a few times. The rearrangement uses TRBV7-9 and TRBJ2-5; 7 bases agree with TRBD1. The J call could be wrong; TRBJ2-7 is a better fit for the DNA end. Per germline, CDR1 SEHNR and CDR2 FQNEAQ (reference sequence). CDR3 length: 14 amino acids. The DNA for the CDR3 is TGTGCCAGCAGAGACACCGGGACAGATTACGAGCAGTACTTC. It yields the protein CASRDTGTDYEQYF.

The gene calls are TRBV27 and TRBJ2-3, with 8 nucleotides matching TRBD2. The CDR3 runs 15 residues. The V gene's germline CDR1 is MNHEY and CDR2 SMNVEV (reference sequence). V lost 3 bases and J lost 2; bases outside the gene matches: 4. This CDR3 is CASSLQRGPTDTQYF. In nucleotides, the CDR3 is TGTGCCAGCAGTTTGCAGCGGGGGCCCACAGATACGCAGTATTTT.

The V gene is TRBV6-1, the J gene TRBJ2-2; TRBD2 matches at 8 bases. The trim removed 10 bases at V and 6 bases at J, leaving 10 bases unmatched. This CDR3 spans 14 amino acids. CDR1 is MNHNS, CDR2 SASEGT, per germline. CDR3 protein: CATGRSGGAGELFF. CDR3 nucleotide sequence: TGTGCCACAGGAAGGAGCGGGGGTGCCGGGGAGCTGTTTTTT.

This chain links TRBV11-3 with TRBJ2-7, with 10 bases fitting TRBD2. The V and J ends lost 5 bases and 3 bases, in that order; junction bases with no gene match: 7. CDR3 size: 15 residues. Germline V gene data show CDR1 as SGHNT and CDR2 as YENEEA. The CDR3 region is CASSPGLAPNYEQYF. CDR3 DNA sequence: TGTGCCAGCAGCCCGGGACTAGCGCCGAACTACGAGCAGTACTTC.

CDR3: CASSADSGGGSEQYF. CDR3 sequence (DNA): TGTGCCAGCTCAGCCGACAGTGGCGGGGGTTCGGAGCAGTACTTC. J is TRBJ2-7 and V is TRBV18; 7 nucleotides line up with TRBD2. This CDR3 is 15 amino acids long. CDR1 is KGHSH and CDR2 is LQKENI in the germline V gene. The ends lost 5 bases at V and 7 bases at J; junction bases unmatched: 14.

V is TRBV11-2 and J is TRBJ1-1; possibly TRBD1 for D (6 bases). The length of the CDR3 is 16 residues. CDR1 and CDR2 (germline): SGHAT, FQNNGV. The V end was cut by 5 bases, the J end by 3 bases, with 19 bases between. CDR3 sequence: CASSNARGGADTEAFF. The CDR3 DNA follows: TGTGCCAGCAGCAACGCCCGGGGGGGGGCGGACACTGAAGCTTTCTTT.

This clone has only a few counts. The chain employs TRBV5-4 and TRBJ2-3; 7 bases agree with TRBD2. V lost 4 bases to trimming and J lost 2 bases; unmatched junction nucleotides: 7. The CDR3 extends over 15 amino acids. Germline CDR1 and CDR2: SGHNT and YYREEE (reference sequence). CDR3 region: CASSQKAGFTDTQYF. CDR3 nucleotides: TGTGCCAGCAGCCAAAAAGCGGGGTTCACAGATACGCAGTATTTT.

The V call is TRBV6-1, the J call TRBJ1-5; no firm D call. The CDR3 loop spans 14 amino acids. Trimming took 0 bases from V and 2 from J, leaving 5 bases between them. CDR1 is MNHNS, CDR2 SASEGT, per germline. CDR3 residues: CASSEAACNQPQHF. The CDR3 region has the DNA TGTGCCAGCAGTGAAGCAGCGTGCAATCAGCCCCAGCATTTT.